One sample yielded the 14 T cell receptor beta chains listed below, sequenced in a study of CD8 T cells in ankylosing spondylitis. MiXCR, run by TCRdb on the 5' RACE reads, gives a single entry per CDR3 protein. Altogether around 490,000 distinct CDR3 sequences are present, about 5.4% being singletons, with the ten largest covering around 3.5%. Overall study results and limits: What seemed typical of ankylosing spondylitis blood was a TCR beta motif built from 8 or 9 highly homologous variants.

For these receptors, no antigen is known. The sample taken for sequencing was blood, either unsorted or a sorted T cell fraction (not recorded which). These receptors originate from a male donor with ankylosing spondylitis.

This clonotype was recorded many times. This chain joins TRBV9 and TRBJ2-1; no definite D call. V was pared by 0 bases and J by 7 bases, with 11 bases between. This CDR3 has 14 residues. CDR1 SGDLS and CDR2 YYNGEE come from the germline V gene. Here the CDR3 DNA reads TGTGCCAGCAGCGTAGTTTCAGGAACAAATGAGCAGTTCTTC. It codes for CASSVVSGTNEQFF.

This clonotype was seen repeatedly, ten times or more. CDR3 in amino acids: CASSLGGGRNEQYF. The CDR3 bases are TGTGCCAGCAGCTTAGGTGGGGGGCGCAACGAGCAGTACTTC. V is TRBV11-2 and J is TRBJ2-7; D may match TRBD1 or TRBD2 (6 bases each). V was trimmed by 1 base and J by 5 bases, leaving 12 bases between them. The CDR3 runs 14 residues. CDR1 is SGHAT and CDR2 is FQNNGV in the germline V gene. The variable domain in full, with the rest retrieved from reference TRBV11-2 and TRBJ2-7, is EAGVAQSPRYKIIEKRQSVAFWCNPISGHATLYWYQQILGQGPKLLIQFQNNGVVDDSQLPKDRFSAERLKGVDSTLKIQPAKLEDSAVYLCASSLGGGRNEQYFGPGTRLTVT.

The chain links TRBV11-2 to TRBJ2-2; weak D call: TRBD2 (6 bases). V dropped 7 bases and J dropped 5 bases, with 17 bases sitting between them. Germline loops: CDR1 SGHAT, CDR2 FQNNGV. The length of the CDR3 is 15 residues. In DNA form, the CDR3 reads TGTGCCAGCAAGCTTCGGCTAGCGACGACCGGGGAGCTGTTTTTT. This gives the protein CASKLRLATTGELFF.

This clonotype appeared many times. The CDR3: CASSQDSGQPQHF. The CDR3 bases are TGCGCCAGCAGCCAAGACTCAGGCCAGCCCCAGCATTTT. The chain employs TRBV4-3 and TRBJ1-5; D is unclear. The CDR3 spans 13 residues. Germline loops: CDR1 LGHNA, CDR2 YSLEER. Trimming took off 0 bases at V and 7 bases at J, with 7 bases between the two ends.

The table lists this clonotype with many counts. The rearrangement links TRBV7-8 to TRBJ2-7, with a weak D call TRBD2 (5 bases). The V end lost 5 bases, the J end lost 0 bases, and 14 bases lay between the germline ends. Germline V gene sequence: CDR1 SGHVS, CDR2 FQNEAQ. The CDR3 length is 15 residues. Here the CDR3 DNA reads TGTGCCAGCAGCCGTAGCGCGACGAGCTCCTACGAGCAGTACTTC. Protein sequence: CASSRSATSSYEQYF.

The V and J genes are TRBV6-2 or TRBV6-3 and TRBJ2-5, with 11 bases aligning to TRBD2. This CDR3 spans 15 amino acids. Germline values: CDR1 MNHEY, CDR2 SVGEGT. V gave up 7 bases and J gave up 0 bases; unmatched junction bases: 4. In nucleotides, the CDR3 is TGTGCCAGCACCACTAGCGGGGGACACCAAGAGACCCAGTACTTC. Protein product: CASTTSGGHQETQYF.

In this sample, this clonotype turned up many times. J is TRBJ1-5 and V is TRBV20-1; D call uncertain. Trimming left V 0 bases short and J 5 bases short, with 17 bases between. CDR1 and CDR2 (germline): DFQATT, SNEGSKA (reference sequence). CDR3 length equals 16 residues. CDR3 coding DNA: TGCAGTGCTAGAGAGCCCCAAAAAGGGATAGATCAGCCCCAGCATTTT. It specifies CSAREPQKGIDQPQHF.

This clonotype showed up many times. The V and J genes are TRBV20-1 and TRBJ2-7; D is unresolved. Trimming removed 1 base at V and 3 bases at J, with 16 bases between. Germline assignment: CDR1 DFQATT and CDR2 SNEGSKA (reference sequence). The CDR3 sequence is 15 residues long. The CDR3 here is CSARVIEIRVYEQYF. In DNA form, the CDR3 reads TGCAGTGCTAGAGTTATAGAAATAAGGGTCTACGAGCAGTACTTC.

This clonotype was seen at least ten times. The chain has TRBV24-1 and TRBJ1-1; D is perhaps TRBD1 (6 bases). Germline CDR1 reads KGHDR; CDR2 reads SFDVKD. This CDR3 is 14 amino acids long. V was cut by 4 bases and J by 1 base, with 9 bases left in between. The CDR3 DNA sequence: TGTGCCACCAGTGACTCGACAGGGAACACTGAAGCTTTCTTT. Translating gives CATSDSTGNTEAFF.

This clonotype has ten or more counts. This rearrangement joins TRBV7-2 to TRBJ2-3, with 9 positions matching TRBD2. The V segment lost 4 bases and the J segment 5 bases; nucleotides outside the gene matches: 10. The germline V gene encodes CDR1 SGHTA and CDR2 FQGNSA. The CDR3 loop spans 16 amino acids. The CDR3 coding sequence is TGTGCCAGCAGCTCTCTGAGCGGGGGGCAGGGAGATACGCAGTATTTT. The encoded protein is CASSSLSGGQGDTQYF. Based on the CDR3 plus reference TRBV7-2 and TRBJ2-3, the full variable domain is GAGVSQSPSNKVTEKGKDVELRCDPISGHTALYWYRQSLGQGLEFLIYFQGNSAPDKSGLPSDRFSAERTGGSVSTLTIQRTQQEDSAVYLCASSSLSGGQGDTQYFGPGTRLTVL.

In this sample, this clonotype turned up many times. J is TRBJ1-1 and V is TRBV5-1, with D perhaps matching TRBD1 (5 bases). This CDR3 is 14 amino acids long. With 5 bases removed from V and 1 base from J, the gap between germline ends came to 12 bases. The V gene's germline CDR1 is SGHRS and CDR2 YFSETQ. The CDR3 coding sequence is TGCGCCAGCAGTCGGATGACAGCGAACACTGAAGCTTTCTTT. Protein sequence: CASSRMTANTEAFF. The variable domain in full, completed from reference TRBV5-1 and TRBJ1-1, reads KAGVTQTPRYLIKTRGQQVTLSCSPISGHRSVSWYQQTPGQGLQFLFEYFSETQRNKGNFPGRFSGRQFSNSRSEMNVSTLELGDSALYLCASSRMTANTEAFFGQGTRLTVV.

This clonotype was seen ten or more times. The rearrangement joins TRBV20-1 to TRBJ2-1, with a weak D call TRBD1 (6 bases). Germline-derived CDR1 and CDR2 are DFQATT and SNEGSKA (reference sequence). This CDR3 is built from 18 residues. Trimming removed 0 bases at V and 5 bases at J, with 23 bases between. The CDR3 spells CSARDFFGGRGANNEQFF. The CDR3 nucleotides are TGCAGTGCTAGAGATTTTTTCGGCGGCAGGGGTGCAAACAATGAGCAGTTCTTC.

Many counts were recorded for this clonotype. The V call is TRBV20-1, the J call TRBJ2-1; TRBD1 agrees at 8 bases. The CDR3 extends over 17 amino acids. V shed 0 bases and J 12 bases; nucleotides not matched to a gene: 19. Germline V gene lookup returns CDR1 DFQATT and CDR2 SNEGSKA (reference sequence). The CDR3 reads CSARDLGLGTGPWGQFF. The CDR3 bases are TGCAGTGCTAGAGATCTTGGGCTGGGGACAGGTCCTTGGGGGCAGTTCTTC.

This clonotype showed up many times. The V call is TRBV20-1, the J call TRBJ1-2; D not resolved. Trimming cost V 3 bases and J 8 bases, with 13 bases left between them. Germline CDR1 DFQATT, CDR2 SNEGSKA (reference sequence). CDR3 length: 12 residues. The CDR3 loop is CSARRWGRGYTF. The CDR3 DNA sequence: TGCAGTGCTAGGAGATGGGGAAGAGGCTACACCTTC.